This T cell receptor (beta chain) was identified during a study of blood T cells in healthy people across ages. Broader study findings: The long-lived group displayed more naive CD4+ cells, plus higher diversity, than the aged donors did. Unknown donor CMV status possibly confounded expanded clonotype changes.

Each sample used at least 6.5 million PBMCs. In germline, CDR1 is DFQATT, CDR2 SNEGSKA (reference sequence). V was shortened by 6 bases and J by 0 bases, with 14 bases between the two germline ends. The CDR3 is 14 residues long. A second PCR, run for roughly 6 to 11 cycles, used a sample-barcoded 5' primer plus a J-beta primer mix. Each CDR3 protein gets one entry after TCRdb re-called the 5' RACE reads with MiXCR. Among roughly 1.7 million distinct CDR3 sequences, approximately 32% were seen once, and the ten largest hold about 10%. As regards this clonotype: Antigen specificity is unknown.

The sequenced material came from blood. The TCR originated in a woman aged 25 to 45 in good health. This chain connects TRBV20-1 to TRBJ1-2; tentative D call: TRBD1 (5 bases). The CDR3 spells CSAEGRAPNYGYTF. DNA of the CDR3: TGCAGTGCCGAGGGGAGGGCCCCTAACTATGGCTACACCTTC.